The clone carrying this TCR beta chain has a single count. The method was immunoSEQ multiplex PCR; TCRdb's version includes in-frame clones alone and lacks a portion of them. Of about 68,000 clones detected, roughly nine tenths appear once; the ten largest clones hold around 0.33%. Germline CDR1 and CDR2: MGHDK and SYGVNS. The length of the CDR3 is 16 residues. With 8 bases removed from V and 4 bases from J, the gap between germline ends came to 20 bases. The data derive from a study of OX40 agonist ivuxolimab in advanced cancers. The source was CD4+ or CD8+ T cells sorted from blood, collected in a trial of the OX40 agonist ivuxolimab. The receptor was isolated from an adult with an advanced solid tumor such as melanoma, head and neck, liver or kidney cancer. This chain links TRBV25-1 with TRBJ2-2; perhaps D is TRBD1 or TRBD2 (5 bases each). This chain's CDR3 is CASSESGGVATGELFF. CDR3 nucleotide sequence: TGTGCCAGCTCCGAAAGTGGGGGAGTGGCCACCGGGGAGCTGTTTTTT.